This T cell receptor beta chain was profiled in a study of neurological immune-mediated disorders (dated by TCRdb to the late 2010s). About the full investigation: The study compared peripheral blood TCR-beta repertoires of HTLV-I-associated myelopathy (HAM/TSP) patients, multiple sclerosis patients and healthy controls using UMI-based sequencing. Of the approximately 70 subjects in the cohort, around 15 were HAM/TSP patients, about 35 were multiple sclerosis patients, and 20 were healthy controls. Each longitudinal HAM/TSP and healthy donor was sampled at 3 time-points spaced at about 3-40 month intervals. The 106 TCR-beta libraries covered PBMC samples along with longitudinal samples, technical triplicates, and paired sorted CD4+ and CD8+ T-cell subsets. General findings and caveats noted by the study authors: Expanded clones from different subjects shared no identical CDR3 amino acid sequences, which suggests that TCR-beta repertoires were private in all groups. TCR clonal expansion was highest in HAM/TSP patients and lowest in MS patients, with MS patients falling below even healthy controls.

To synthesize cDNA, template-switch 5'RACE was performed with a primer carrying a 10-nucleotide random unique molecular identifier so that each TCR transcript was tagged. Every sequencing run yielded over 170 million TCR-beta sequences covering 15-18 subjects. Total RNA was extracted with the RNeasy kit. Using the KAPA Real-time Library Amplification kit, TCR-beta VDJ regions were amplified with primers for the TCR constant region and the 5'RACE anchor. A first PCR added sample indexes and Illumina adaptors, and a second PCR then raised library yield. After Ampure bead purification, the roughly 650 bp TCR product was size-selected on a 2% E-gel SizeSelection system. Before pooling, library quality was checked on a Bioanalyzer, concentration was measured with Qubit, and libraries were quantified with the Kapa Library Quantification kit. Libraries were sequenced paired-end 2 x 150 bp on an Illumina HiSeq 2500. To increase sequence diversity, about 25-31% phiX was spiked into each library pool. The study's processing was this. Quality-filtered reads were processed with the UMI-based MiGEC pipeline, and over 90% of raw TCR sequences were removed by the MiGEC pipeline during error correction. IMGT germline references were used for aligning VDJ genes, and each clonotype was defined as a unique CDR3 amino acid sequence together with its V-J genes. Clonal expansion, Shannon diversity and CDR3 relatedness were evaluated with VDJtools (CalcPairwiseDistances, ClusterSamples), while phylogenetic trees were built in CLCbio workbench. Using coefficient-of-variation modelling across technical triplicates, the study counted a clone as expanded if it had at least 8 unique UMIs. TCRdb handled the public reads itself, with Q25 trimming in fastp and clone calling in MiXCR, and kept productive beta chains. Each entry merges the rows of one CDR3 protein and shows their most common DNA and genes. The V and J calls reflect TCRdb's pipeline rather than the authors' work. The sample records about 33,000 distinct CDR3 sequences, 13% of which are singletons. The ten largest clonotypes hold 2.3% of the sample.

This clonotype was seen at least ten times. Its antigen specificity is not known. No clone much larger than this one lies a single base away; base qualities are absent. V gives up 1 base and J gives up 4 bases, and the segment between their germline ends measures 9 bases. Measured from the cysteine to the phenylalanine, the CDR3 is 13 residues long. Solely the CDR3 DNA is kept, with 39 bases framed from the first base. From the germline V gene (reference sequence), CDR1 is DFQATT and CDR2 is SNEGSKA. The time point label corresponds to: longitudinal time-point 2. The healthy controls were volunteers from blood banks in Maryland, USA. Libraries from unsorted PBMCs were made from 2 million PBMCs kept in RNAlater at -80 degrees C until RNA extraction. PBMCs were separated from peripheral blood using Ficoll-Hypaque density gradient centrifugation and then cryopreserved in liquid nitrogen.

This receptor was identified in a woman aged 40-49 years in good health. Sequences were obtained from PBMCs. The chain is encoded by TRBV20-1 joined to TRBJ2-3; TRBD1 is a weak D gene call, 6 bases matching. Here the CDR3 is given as CSARVQGPDTQYF. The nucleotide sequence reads TGCAGTGCTAGAGTCCAGGGGCCAGATACGCAGTATTTT.